Listed below are T cell receptor beta chains from one sample, sequenced in a study of cytomegalovirus exposure and HLA in healthy donors. Assay: immunoSEQ multiplex PCR; the TCRdb copy retains only in-frame clones and omits some. Of about 160,000 clones in the sample, about 75% were seen once. The sample was PBMCs. The receptors derive from a female donor in good health and CMV-seronegative. CDR3s include the opening cysteine and the closing phenylalanine or tryptophan. The D gene is left open where the match is weak. Clone size is not always given. Where it is, it says once, few, many or a class for expanded clones.

j_call clone_size v_call d_call cdr3_nt cdr3_aa
TRBJ2-7 NA TRBV5-1 TRBD2 TGCGCCAGCACTCGGGGGGGGACCGCCTACGAGCAGTACTTC CASTRGGTAYEQYF
TRBJ1-1 NA TRBV10-3 NA TGTGCCATCAGTCTAAAACAGGTCAGCAACACTGAAGCTTTCTTT CAISLKQVSNTEAFF
TRBJ2-3 NA TRBV7-6 NA TGTGCCAGCAGCCCCAGGGTAGTCGCAGATACGCAGTATTTT CASSPRVVADTQYF
TRBJ1-1 NA TRBV9 NA TGTGCCAGCAGCGTAGGGTCCAGGAACACTGAAGCTTTCTTT CASSVGSRNTEAFF
TRBJ1-3 NA TRBV2 NA TGTGCCAGCAGAATCTCCGGAAACACCATATATTTT CASRISGNTIYF
TRBJ1-4 NA TRBV11-2 TRBD1 TGTGCCAGCAGTTCCGGGACAGGGCATGAAAAACTGTTTTTT CASSSGTGHEKLFF
TRBJ2-1 NA TRBV5-1 NA TGCGCCAGCAGCTTAGGGGGGACTACCGACAATGAGCAGTTCTTC CASSLGGTTDNEQFF
TRBJ1-2 NA TRBV5-6 TRBD1 TGTGCCAGCAGCTTGGGACCCCGACAGGGGGACTATGGCTACACCTTC CASSLGPRQGDYGYTF
TRBJ2-1 NA TRBV30 NA TGTGCCTGGAGTGTACTATCCCACATAGGTGAGCAGTTCTTC CAWSVLSHIGEQFF
TRBJ2-1 NA TRBV18 TRBD2 TGTGCCAGCTCACCAATTTACAGCGGGAGTTACAATGAGCAGTTCTTC CASSPIYSGSYNEQFF
TRBJ2-6 NA TRBV5-1 TRBD1 TGCGCCAGCAGCACGGGACAGGGATCCTCTGGGGCCAACGTCCTGACTTTC CASSTGQGSSGANVLTF
TRBJ1-5 NA TRBV4-2 NA TGTGCCAGCAGCCAAGAGGGCGATCAGCCCCAGCATTTT CASSQEGDQPQHF
TRBJ1-2 NA TRBV5-1 TRBD1 TGCGCCAGCAGCACAACGACAGGGAACTATGGCTACACCTTC CASSTTTGNYGYTF
TRBJ2-5 NA TRBV30 TRBD2 TGTGCCTGGAGTGTTCGGCGGGGGGCCCAAGAGACCCAGTACTTC CAWSVRRGAQETQYF
TRBJ1-1 NA TRBV29-1 NA TGCAGCGTTGGGGCAGATATGAACACTGAAGCTTTCTTT CSVGADMNTEAFF
TRBJ1-4 few TRBV4-2 TRBD1 TGTGCCAGCAGCTCGCCGGGACAGGGGGCCGAAAAACTGTTTTTT CASSSPGQGAEKLFF
TRBJ1-5 few TRBV29-1 NA TGCAGCGTTGGGACCGGACAGACGGGCAATCAGCCCCAGCATTTT CSVGTGQTGNQPQHF
TRBJ2-7 few TRBV27 TRBD1 TGTGCCAGCAGTCCCTTCCGACAGGGGCCCTCCTACGAGCAGTACTTC CASSPFRQGPSYEQYF
TRBJ1-1 NA TRBV28 NA TGTGCCAGCAGCCCAGATCCGGGGAACACTGAAGCTTTCTTT CASSPDPGNTEAFF
TRBJ2-2 few TRBV5-8 NA TGTGCCAGCAGCCCATACACCGGGGAGCTGTTTTTT CASSPYTGELFF
TRBJ2-1 NA TRBV7-2 NA TGTGCCAGCAGCTTAGTTCCCGGGAATGAGCAGTTCTTC CASSLVPGNEQFF
TRBJ1-4 NA TRBV7-2 NA TGTGCCAGCAGCTCAGGGGCCCGCGTCGAAAAACTGTTTTTT CASSSGARVEKLFF
TRBJ2-5 NA TRBV30 TRBD2 TGTGCCTGGAGTGTAACGCGACTAGCGGGAGGAGAGACCCAGCACTTC CAWSVTRLAGGETQHF
TRBJ2-3 NA TRBV9 TRBD1 TGTGCCAGCAGCAGTACCCACCTGGACAGGTTCACAGATACGCAGTATTTT CASSSTHLDRFTDTQYF
TRBJ1-1 NA TRBV5-1 TRBD1 TGCGCCAGCAGCCGGGGACAGGACACTGAAGCTTTCTTT CASSRGQDTEAFF
TRBJ2-7 NA TRBV10-1 NA TGCGCCAGCAGTCCGTTGGACGCTCGACGGGGGTACGAGCAGTACTTC CASSPLDARRGYEQYF
TRBJ1-5 NA TRBV7-2 NA TGTGCCAGCAGCTTAGATGGGGGGGGCAATCAGCCCCAGCATTTT CASSLDGGGNQPQHF
TRBJ1-4 NA TRBV5-1 NA TGCGCCAGCAGCTTGGAGCGGCCTGAAAAACTGTTTTTT CASSLERPEKLFF